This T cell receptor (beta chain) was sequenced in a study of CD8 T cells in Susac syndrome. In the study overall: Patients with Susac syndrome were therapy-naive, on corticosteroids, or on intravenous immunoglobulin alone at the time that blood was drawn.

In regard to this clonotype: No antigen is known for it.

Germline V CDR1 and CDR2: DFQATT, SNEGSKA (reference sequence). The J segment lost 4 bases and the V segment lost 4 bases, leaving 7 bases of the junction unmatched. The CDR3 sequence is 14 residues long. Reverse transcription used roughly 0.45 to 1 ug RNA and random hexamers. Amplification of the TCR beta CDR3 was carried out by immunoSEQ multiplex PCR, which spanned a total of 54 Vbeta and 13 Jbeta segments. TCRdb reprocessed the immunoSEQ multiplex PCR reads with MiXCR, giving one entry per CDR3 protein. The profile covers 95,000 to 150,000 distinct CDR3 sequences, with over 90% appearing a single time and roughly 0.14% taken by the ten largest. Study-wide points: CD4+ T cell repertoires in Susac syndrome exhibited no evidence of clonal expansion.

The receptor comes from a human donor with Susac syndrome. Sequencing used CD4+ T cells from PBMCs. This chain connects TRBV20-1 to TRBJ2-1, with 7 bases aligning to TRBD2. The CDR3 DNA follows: TGCAGTGCTATTCCCCTAGCGGCTTACAATGAGCAGTTCTTC. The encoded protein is CSAIPLAAYNEQFF.